The sequence of this T cell receptor (beta chain) was determined in a study of blood T cells in healthy people across ages. General study findings and limits: Compared with aged donors, long-lived donors showed fewer expanded clones, suggesting selection.

The study isolated at least 6.5 million PBMCs from each sample. This CDR3 comprises 14 residues. V shed 9 bases and J 7 bases; nucleotides not matched to a gene: 4. The germline CDR1 and CDR2 sequences are MNHNY and SVGAGI (reference sequence). In the case of this clonotype: The antigen is unknown.

PCR was performed a second time for roughly 7 to 12 cycles using a sample-barcoded 5' primer and a J-beta primer mix. Using its own MiXCR run on the 5' RACE reads, TCRdb lists one record per CDR3 protein. The sample has fewer than 2 million distinct CDR3 sequences; roughly two fifths are singletons. The rearrangement links TRBV6-6 to TRBJ2-2; 14 bases match TRBD2. Sequencing was performed on blood. The source of this sequence is a human donor in good health. DNA of the CDR3: TGTGCCAGTATTGGACTAGCGGGGGGCGGGGAGCTGTTTTTT. It codes for CASIGLAGGGELFF.